The present T cell receptor beta chain was sequenced within a study of blood T cell repertoires in COVID-19. Produced via immunoSEQ multiplex PCR; TCRdb's table is partial and in-frame only. The table lists fewer than 200,000 clones, roughly 85% of them singletons. Input material: peripheral blood. This clonotype was obtained from a man aged 50-60 years with active or convalescent COVID-19.

The CDR3 sequence is CASSFVLGGSDEQFF. CDR3 in DNA: TGCGCCAGCAGCTTTGTTTTAGGCGGGAGCGATGAGCAGTTCTTC. The chain joins TRBV5-1 to TRBJ2-1; 7 nucleotides align to TRBD2. This CDR3 region has 15 residues. V lost 2 bases and J lost 8; bases outside the gene matches: 10. Germline V gene lookup returns CDR1 SGHRS and CDR2 YFSETQ.